This passage covers 6 T cell receptor beta chains from one sample sequenced in a study of shared clonotypes between healthy human individuals. CD8 cells regarded as naive lacked CD45RO, were positively chosen for CCR7, and omitted terminally differentiated effector memory CD45RA+ cells. The protocol was immunoSEQ multiplex PCR, while the TCRdb copy is restricted to in-frame clones and leaves out a portion. The top ten hold more than 1.5% of the sample, which has about 2.1 million clones, approximately 92% seen once. What was sequenced was naive CD8+ T cells from PBMCs. All receptors derive from a man aged 18 to 29 in good health. Some clones in this sample may be carry-over from other donors' samples.

The chain employs TRBV4-1 and TRBJ2-7; tentative D call: TRBD2 (6 bases). The germline gives CDR1 MGHRA, CDR2 YSYEKL. The CDR3 runs 15 residues. Trimming removed 3 bases at V and 1 base at J, with 13 bases between. The CDR3 coding sequence is TGCGCCAGCAGCCAGACCGGGACTCCTTCCTACGAGCAGTACTTC. Amino acid sequence: CASSQTGTPSYEQYF.

The chain employs TRBV19 and TRBJ2-6; D is perhaps TRBD1 (5 bases). The V gene's germline CDR1 is LNHDA and CDR2 SQIVND (reference sequence). V gave up 1 base and J gave up 0 bases, with 16 bases separating them. There are 19 residues in the CDR3. CDR3 nucleotide sequence: TGTGCCAGTAGTATAGCCAGGGTTCAGGCCCCCTCTGGGGCCAACGTCCTGACTTTC. This translates into CASSIARVQAPSGANVLTF. Full variable domain (rest looked up from reference TRBV19 and TRBJ2-6): DGGITQSPKYLFRKEGQNVTLSCEQNLNHDAMYWYRQDPGQGLRLIYYSQIVNDFQKGDIAEGYSVSREKKESFPLTVTSAQKNPTAFYLCASSIARVQAPSGANVLTFGAGSRLTVL.

The rearrangement uses TRBV29-1 and TRBJ2-7; D is perhaps TRBD2 (5 bases). Between the trimmed V and J ends, which lost 2 bases and 1 base, there was a span of 12 bases. CDR3 length equals 14 residues. Germline lookup yields CDR1 SQVTM and CDR2 ANQGSEA. The CDR3 loop reads CSVESGASSYEQYF. Written as DNA, the CDR3 is TGCAGCGTTGAAAGCGGAGCGTCTTCCTACGAGCAGTACTTC.

This chain uses TRBV5-6 with TRBJ2-7; either TRBD1 or TRBD2 may fit D (5 bases each). V dropped 3 bases and J dropped 3 bases, with 13 bases sitting between them. Looked up from germline, CDR1 is SGHDT and CDR2 is YYEEEE. The CDR3 has 14 amino acids. CDR3 in DNA: TGTGCCAGCAGCTCTAGGGACGGAATCTACGAGCAGTACTTC. Encoded protein: CASSSRDGIYEQYF.

The chain uses TRBV6-6 and TRBJ1-5; no reliable D call. CDR1 is MNHNY and CDR2 is SVGAGI in the germline V gene (reference sequence). V lost 5 bases and J 0 bases, leaving 11 bases between the germline ends. CDR3 size: 15 residues. Here the CDR3 reads CASSQGMYSNQPQHF. The CDR3 coding sequence is TGTGCCAGCAGTCAAGGGATGTATAGCAATCAGCCCCAGCATTTT.

V is TRBV11-1 and J is TRBJ2-1; 10 bases are a match to TRBD2. Germline lookup yields CDR1 SGHAT and CDR2 FQDESV (reference sequence). J gave up 0 bases and V 1 base, and 3 bases lay outside the gene matches. The CDR3 totals 17 residues. In DNA form, the CDR3 reads TGTGCCAGCAGCTTAGGGACTAGCGGAACCTCCTACAATGAGCAGTTCTTC. The encoded protein is CASSLGTSGTSYNEQFF.